These T cell receptor beta chains were read from a single sample in a study of T cell responses to AZD1222 COVID-19 vaccine. The table came from immunoSEQ multiplex PCR; TCRdb's copy has only in-frame clones and leaves some out. The sample lists 52,000 or so clones; approximately 84% were seen once. The specimen was peripheral blood, collected on day 0 of AZD1222 vaccination. The receptors stem from an adult in good health. Each CDR3 is given with its conserved first and last residue. A D gene is named only where the DNA matches it firmly. Size is stated for part of the rows, as once, few or many counts, or as a class when the clone is expanded.

CDR3 length	clone size	V gene	J gene	D gene	CDR3 DNA	CDR3 protein
14	NA	TRBV2	TRBJ2-2	NA	TGTGCCAGCAGTGCCGGGGTCGACACCGGGGAGCTGTTTTTT	CASSAGVDTGELFF
13	NA	TRBV7-2	TRBJ1-5	NA	TGTGCCAGCAGCATCAGGGGAGAACAGCCCCAGCATTTT	CASSIRGEQPQHF
16	few	TRBV15	TRBJ1-3	TRBD1	TGTGCCACCAGCAGCATGACAGGGGGCTCTGGAAACACCATATATTTT	CATSSMTGGSGNTIYF
13	NA	TRBV12-3/TRBV12-4	TRBJ2-2	NA	TGTGCCAGCAGTTTAGAGCTCACCGGGGAGCTGTTTTTT	CASSLELTGELFF
15	NA	TRBV6-5	TRBJ1-6	TRBD1	TGTGCCAGCAGTTATACCGGCAGGGGGAATTCACCCCTCCACTTT	CASSYTGRGNSPLHF
12	NA	TRBV19	TRBJ2-7	NA	TGTGCCAGTCGGGGGAACTCCTACGAGCAGTACTTC	CASRGNSYEQYF
19	NA	TRBV7-2	TRBJ1-2	NA	TGTGCCAGCAGCTTAGTTGGGTATGGACAGCTCCGGGTCGGATATGGCTACACCTTC	CASSLVGYGQLRVGYGYTF
15	NA	TRBV6-5	TRBJ2-1	NA	TGTGCCAGCAGACATGGGGGGCTAGCGGACAATGAGCAGTTCTTC	CASRHGGLADNEQFF
17	NA	TRBV5-6	TRBJ1-2	TRBD1	TGTGCCAGCAGCTACGGGGGTGGGACAGGCTTTAACTATGGCTACACCTTC	CASSYGGGTGFNYGYTF
16	NA	TRBV28	TRBJ1-1	TRBD1	TGTGCCAGCAGCGGACAGGGGGTATTTGTGAACACTGAAGCTTTCTTT	CASSGQGVFVNTEAFF
14	NA	TRBV24-1	TRBJ2-1	NA	TGTGCCACCAGGGATGAGGGACGGGGCAATGAGCAGTTCTTC	CATRDEGRGNEQFF
14	few	TRBV19	TRBJ2-1	TRBD2	TGTGCCAGTAGACCTCGGGGCGGGGGCAATGAGCAGTTCTTC	CASRPRGGGNEQFF
14	NA	TRBV11-2	TRBJ1-4	TRBD1	TGTGCCAGCAGCCGGGGACAGCTGAATGAAAAACTGTTTTTT	CASSRGQLNEKLFF
14	NA	TRBV6-2/TRBV6-3	TRBJ2-7	NA	TGTGCCAGCAGCCGCGAACAGGGCACCTACGAGCAGTACTTC	CASSREQGTYEQYF
14	NA	TRBV25-1	TRBJ2-1	NA	TGTGCCAGCAGTGATTGGGGGATATACAATGAGCAGTTCTTC	CASSDWGIYNEQFF
12	NA	TRBV28	TRBJ1-3	NA	TGTGCCAGCGTAAGCTCTGGAAACACCATATATTTT	CASVSSGNTIYF
15	NA	TRBV7-9	TRBJ1-1	TRBD1	TGTGCCAGCAGCTCTAGGAAAGGGACAGGCTCTGGGGCTTTCTTT	CASSSRKGTGSGAFF
17	once	TRBV4-1	TRBJ1-2	TRBD1	TGCGCCAGCAGACGGGGAACCGGGACAGCGGACAACTATGGCTACACCTTC	CASRRGTGTADNYGYTF
16	few	TRBV10-3	TRBJ1-6	NA	TGTGCCATCCGGACGGGGCCCGGGACATCTAATTCACCCCTCCACTTT	CAIRTGPGTSNSPLHF
13	NA	TRBV30	TRBJ2-1	NA	TGTGCCTGGTCTCAGGGACGGGCCAATGAGCAGTTCTTC	CAWSQGRANEQFF
15	NA	TRBV3-1/TRBV3-2	TRBJ1-1	TRBD1	TGTGCCAGCAGCCTGTGGGACAGGAGGAACACTGAAGCTTTCTTT	CASSLWDRRNTEAFF
13	NA	TRBV7-7	TRBJ2-5	NA	TGTGCCAGCAGTTGGACAGATCAAGAGACCCAGTACTTC	CASSWTDQETQYF
16	once	TRBV4-2	TRBJ2-1	TRBD2	TGTGCCAGCAGCCAAGCCCTAGCGGGATCATACAATGAGCAGTTCTTC	CASSQALAGSYNEQFF
14	NA	TRBV10-2	TRBJ1-3	NA	TGCGCCAGCAGAGCGGCAGGGTCCGGAAACACCATATATTTT	CASRAAGSGNTIYF
15	NA	TRBV5-1	TRBJ2-3	TRBD2	TGCGCCAGCAGCGAACAAGCGGGGAGCACAGATACGCAGTATTTT	CASSEQAGSTDTQYF
15	NA	TRBV5-1	TRBJ2-2	NA	TGCGCCAGCAGCTCATGGACAGTGAACACCGGGGAGCTGTTTTTT	CASSSWTVNTGELFF
15	NA	TRBV11-3	TRBJ2-7	TRBD1	TGTGCCAGCAGCTTAGGGAGCGGCAGGGGGCATGAGCAGTACTTC	CASSLGSGRGHEQYF
13	NA	TRBV19	TRBJ2-2	NA	TGTGCCAGTAGGTTCGTGCGTACCGGGGAGCTGTTTTTT	CASRFVRTGELFF
19	once	TRBV30	TRBJ2-2	TRBD2	TGTGCCTGGAGTACCCCCGACGAAGGACTAGCGGGGTCGGGCGGGGAGCTGTTTTTT	CAWSTPDEGLAGSGGELFF
18	NA	TRBV9	TRBJ2-2	TRBD2	TGTGCCAGCAGCCCCCGTCCAGCGGGAGGGCCGGACACCGGGGAGCTGTTTTTT	CASSPRPAGGPDTGELFF
15	NA	TRBV10-1	TRBJ1-1	TRBD1	TGCGCCAGCAGTGAGTCGGCAGGGGGCTTGGTCAAAGCTTTCTTT	CASSESAGGLVKAFF
14	NA	TRBV5-1	TRBJ2-7	NA	TGCGCCAGCAGCTTGGGGGGTTTTGCGTACGAGCAGTACTTC	CASSLGGFAYEQYF
13	NA	TRBV5-4	TRBJ1-1	NA	TGTGCCAGCAGACTAGAGGGGAACACTGAAGCTTTCTTT	CASRLEGNTEAFF
13	once	TRBV11-3	TRBJ2-7	NA	TGTGCCAGCAGCTTAGCAGTCGACTACGAGCAGTACTTC	CASSLAVDYEQYF
12	NA	TRBV2	TRBJ1-6	TRBD1	TGTGCCATTCGACAGGGGGATTCACCCCTCCACTTT	CAIRQGDSPLHF
15	NA	TRBV5-1	TRBJ2-3	NA	TGCGCCAGCAGCACACCCAACGGAGGGCTAGATACGCAGTATTTT	CASSTPNGGLDTQYF
14	NA	TRBV6-5	TRBJ1-4	TRBD1	TGTGCCAGCAGGGCAGGGGGCAGGCGAGAAAAACTGTTTTTT	CASRAGGRREKLFF
15	NA	TRBV5-1	TRBJ2-1	TRBD2	TGCGCCAGCAGCTTGGGACTAGCGGGAGTAAATGAGCAGTTCTTC	CASSLGLAGVNEQFF
15	NA	TRBV18	TRBJ1-2	NA	TGTGCCAGCTCACCATCGGGGGTAGGATCTTATGGCTACACCTTC	CASSPSGVGSYGYTF
14	NA	TRBV19	TRBJ1-4	TRBD1	TGTGCCACCAAGGACAGGGGGCGGAATGAAAAACTGTTTTTT	CATKDRGRNEKLFF
18	NA	TRBV18	TRBJ2-2	TRBD1	TGTGCCAGCTCATATCGGACAGGGGCTAGCGGAAACACCGGGGAGCTGTTTTTT	CASSYRTGASGNTGELFF